The present T cell receptor (beta chain) was sequenced within a study of T cell responses to AZD1222 COVID-19 vaccine. CDR1 and CDR2 (germline): LGHDT, YNNKEL (reference sequence). The CDR3 contains 15 residues. V lost 1 base to trimming and J lost 9 bases, with 13 bases between them. Produced via immunoSEQ multiplex PCR; TCRdb's table is partial and in-frame only. The repertoire holds 150,000 or so clones, about 90% seen once, with roughly 3.8% in the top ten. This receptor was identified in an adult who received the AZD1222 COVID-19 vaccine. The specimen comprised peripheral blood, sampled 28 days after the second AZD1222 dose. V gene TRBV3-1 (or the pseudogene TRBV3-2) combines with J gene TRBJ1-6; a weak D match, TRBD1 (6 bases). The CDR3 nucleotides read TGTGCCAGCAGCCAAGTGGCAGGGGATGGTTCACCCCTCCACTTT. It translates to CASSQVAGDGSPLHF.